This T cell receptor beta chain came from a study of identical twins. Findings and limits, study-wide: Analyses of zero insertions could, in part, be confounded by invariant MAIT and iNKT cells. Twins' excess sharing was less marked for out-of-frame beta sequences. There was an excess of low generation probability in the out-of-frame alpha sequences that twins shared.

With respect to this clonotype: Its antigen is not known.

MiXCR, run by TCRdb on the 5' RACE reads, gives a single entry per CDR3 protein. The sample includes 1.5 million to 2 million distinct CDR3 sequences, under 35% of them seen just once. Germline CDR1 reads SGHTA; CDR2 reads FQGNSA. Trimming shortened V by 2 bases and J by 7 bases, and 3 bases separated the two germline ends. The CDR3 runs to 10 residues. The sequenced material came from cord blood. The sequence was obtained from a newborn girl in good health. V gene TRBV7-2 combines with J gene TRBJ2-7; D is unresolved. Written as DNA, the CDR3 is TGTGCCAGCAGCTTACTTGAGCAGTACTTC. Translated, it gives CASSLLEQYF. The whole variable domain, filled in from reference TRBV7-2 and TRBJ2-7, reads GAGVSQSPSNKVTEKGKDVELRCDPISGHTALYWYRQSLGQGLEFLIYFQGNSAPDKSGLPSDRFSAERTGGSVSTLTIQRTQQEDSAVYLCASSLLEQYFGPGTRLTVT.